The next 14 T cell receptor beta chains were all read from a single sample in a study of shared clonotypes between healthy human individuals. CD45RO negativity and positive selection for CCR7 defined naive CD8 cells, a population that excluded terminally differentiated effector memory CD45RA+ cells. Using immunoSEQ multiplex PCR, the repertoire was profiled, and TCRdb retains in-frame clones only, with some absent. This table has about 2.2 million clones, approximately 94% appearing once. The sample comprised naive CD8+ T cells from PBMCs. These receptors all stem from a man aged 18 to 30 in good health. Some clones in this sample may be carry-over from other donors' samples.

V gene TRBV27 combines with J gene TRBJ1-2; 7 bases map to TRBD1. From germline, CDR1 is MNHEY and CDR2 SMNVEV (reference sequence). The CDR3 runs 13 residues. Trimming at V came to 6 bases and at J to 4 bases, leaving 5 bases not matched to a gene. CDR3 nucleotide sequence: TGTGCCAGCAGCCCGGGACAGCTCTATGGCTACACCTTC. Its translation: CASSPGQLYGYTF.

CDR3 nucleotides: TGTGCCAGCAGGAGCGGGGCCCTCACAGATACGCAGTATTTT. This codes for CASRSGALTDTQYF. This chain connects TRBV28 to TRBJ2-3; TRBD2 matches 7 bases. The CDR3 runs to 14 residues. Trimming took 6 bases from V and 2 from J; bases not matched to a gene: 5. Germline lookup yields CDR1 MDHEN and CDR2 SYDVKM.

This clone was picked up one time. The chain has TRBV4-1 and TRBJ1-1; D not certain. V was clipped by 3 bases and J by 1 base, with 9 bases between them. Germline V CDR1 and CDR2: MGHRA, YSYEKL. CDR3 length: 14 residues. The CDR3 spells CASSHTTANTEAFF. In DNA, the CDR3 is TGCGCCAGCAGCCATACTACAGCGAACACTGAAGCTTTCTTT.

The chain recombines TRBV27 with TRBJ2-1; unclear D gene. Trimming stripped 7 bases from V and 8 bases from J, with 15 bases between. CDR1 and CDR2 from the germline V gene are MNHEY and SMNVEV (reference sequence). The CDR3 totals 13 residues. CDR3 DNA sequence: TGTGCCAGCACCGACGAACTAAATGATGAGCAGTTCTTC. It codes for CASTDELNDEQFF.

Points on this clone: Other DNA sequences of this sample code for an identical CDR3. The chain links TRBV19 to TRBJ2-2; D uncertain. The CDR3 totals 13 residues. V lost 6 bases and J lost 1, with 6 bases in between. The germline CDR1 and CDR2 sequences are LNHDA and SQIVND (reference sequence). Written as DNA, the CDR3 is TGTGCCAGTAGGCCGAGGAACACCGGGGAGCTGTTTTTT. It specifies CASRPRNTGELFF.

The chain joins TRBV28 to TRBJ1-1; D gene unclear. V lost 1 base to trimming and J lost 4 bases, with 10 bases between them. The CDR3 runs 14 residues. Germline V gives CDR1 MDHEN, CDR2 SYDVKM. The CDR3 nucleotides are TGTGCCAGCAGTTTATTGTGGATGGGCACTGAAGCTTTCTTT. Amino acid sequence: CASSLLWMGTEAFF.

This clone was counted between two and nine times. Within the sample, other DNA sequences also encode this same CDR3. The chain's CDR3 is CASSLVHSYEQYF. CDR3 bases: TGTGCCAGCAGCTTAGTCCACTCCTACGAGCAGTACTTC. The V and J genes are TRBV7-9 and TRBJ2-7; D uncertain. The CDR3 extends over 13 amino acids. Trimming removed 1 base from V and 0 bases from J, with 4 bases in between. Germline lookup yields CDR1 SEHNR and CDR2 FQNEAQ (reference sequence).

The CDR3 sequence: CASSSYLHRDYQRSQETQYF. Here the CDR3 DNA reads TGTGCCAGCAGCTCCTACCTCCACCGGGACTACCAGAGGAGCCAAGAGACCCAGTACTTC. The rearrangement joins TRBV13 to TRBJ2-5; 7 bases line up with TRBD2. With V trimmed by 4 bases and J by 1 base, 21 bases remained unmatched. This CDR3 is built from 20 residues. Germline V lookup: CDR1 PRHDT, CDR2 FYEKMQ (reference sequence). The full variable domain, its missing parts supplied by reference TRBV13 and TRBJ2-5, is AAGVIQSPRHLIKEKRETATLKCYPIPRHDTVYWYQQGPGQDPQFLISFYEKMQSDKGSIPDRFSAQQFSDYHSELNMSSLELGDSALYFCASSSYLHRDYQRSQETQYFGPGTRLLVL.

The CDR3 region is CASSPPGVLYGYTF. The CDR3 nucleotides read TGTGCCAGCAGTCCCCCGGGGGTCCTCTATGGCTACACCTTC. This chain links TRBV6-5 with TRBJ1-2; D perhaps matches TRBD1 (5 bases). Germline values: CDR1 MNHEY, CDR2 SVGAGI. V lost 5 bases to trimming and J lost 4 bases, with 14 bases between them. The CDR3 totals 14 residues.

The chain couples TRBV28 to TRBJ1-2; weak D call: TRBD1 (6 bases). Germline V gives CDR1 MDHEN, CDR2 SYDVKM. CDR3 size: 16 residues. The V and J ends lost 8 bases and 6 bases respectively, with 25 bases between them. CDR3 in DNA: TGTGCCAGCGTCCGAATCAGGGGCCTGCTAATGAATGGCTACACCTTC. Its protein is CASVRIRGLLMNGYTF.

J is TRBJ2-1 and V is TRBV4-1; 9 positions match TRBD1. J was trimmed by 6 bases and V by 0 bases; bases with no gene match: 12. CDR3 length equals 18 residues. Germline V gives CDR1 MGHRA, CDR2 YSYEKL. The CDR3 spells CASSQDLSGTGFRNEQFF. CDR3 nucleotide sequence: TGCGCCAGCAGCCAAGACCTATCCGGGACAGGGTTTCGCAATGAGCAGTTCTTC.

Notes on this clone: Other DNA sequences in the same sample also yield this CDR3. The rearrangement uses TRBV6-4 and TRBJ2-3, with D perhaps matching TRBD2 (6 bases). Per germline, CDR1 MRHNA and CDR2 SNTAGT. The V gene lost 0 bases and the J gene lost 2 bases, with 9 bases spanning the gap. This CDR3 region has 15 residues. The CDR3 nucleotides read TGTGCCAGCAGTGACTCAGCGGGTGCCACAGATACGCAGTATTTT. It translates to CASSDSAGATDTQYF.

The chain couples TRBV7-9 to TRBJ1-4; 10 bases agree with TRBD1. The CDR3 length is 17 residues. In germline, CDR1 is SEHNR, CDR2 FQNEAQ (reference sequence). With V trimmed by 5 bases and J by 2 bases, 8 bases remained unmatched. The CDR3 spells CASSLTDRGNTNEKLFF. CDR3 nucleotide sequence: TGTGCCAGCAGCCTGACGGACAGGGGGAACACTAATGAAAAACTGTTTTTT.

The J gene is TRBJ2-7, the V gene TRBV11-2, with D perhaps TRBD1 or TRBD2 (6 bases each). Trimming left V 2 bases short and J 0 bases short, with 14 bases between. The CDR3 has 16 residues. Germline V gene sequence: CDR1 SGHAT, CDR2 FQNNGV. CDR3 in amino acids: CASSLRPSGASYEQYF. CDR3 bases: TGTGCCAGCAGCTTAAGGCCGTCGGGGGCCTCCTACGAGCAGTACTTC.